This passage covers 8 T cell receptor beta chains from one sample sequenced in a study of beta chain features in type 1 diabetes. The study's findings and limits: Among all four CD4+ subsets, Type 1 diabetes patients had TCRB CDR3s that were moderately but significantly shorter.

Antigen specificity for these receptors is unknown. The study reverse transcribed the entire isolated RNA, so it sequenced expressed TCRB transcripts. Generated by immunoSEQ multiplex PCR, the TCRdb table keeps only in-frame clones and is missing some. The table includes around 360,000 clones, over 9.5% detected once. Input material: naive CD4+ T cells from blood. The origin of the receptors is a woman aged 18-30 years with type 1 diabetes.

This clone was counted between two and nine times. The gene calls are TRBV29-1 and TRBJ2-7, with D perhaps TRBD2 (6 bases). CDR3 size: 13 residues. CDR1 is SQVTM and CDR2 is ANQGSEA in the germline V gene. The ends were cut back, 4 bases at V and 0 bases at J, with 10 bases in the middle. CDR3 nucleotide sequence: TGCAGCGTTGCACGGAGGGCCTCCTACGAGCAGTACTTC. It is translated as CSVARRASYEQYF.

This clone was seen a few times. The genes are TRBV6-6 and TRBJ2-1; TRBD2 matches 12 bases. The V segment lost 7 bases and the J segment 4 bases; nucleotides outside the gene matches: 5. Germline V gives CDR1 MNHNY, CDR2 SVGAGI (reference sequence). CDR3 length: 15 residues. The CDR3 sequence: CASTPLAGGYNEQFF. DNA for the CDR3: TGTGCCAGCACCCCCCTAGCGGGAGGGTACAATGAGCAGTTCTTC.

V is TRBV12-5 and J is TRBJ2-7; D may be TRBD2 (5 bases). Trimming pared 3 bases from V and 4 bases from J, leaving 7 bases between. Germline-derived CDR1 and CDR2 are LGHNT and FRNRAP. CDR3 length: 12 residues. The CDR3 region is CASGFGEYEQYF. The CDR3 DNA follows: TGTGCTAGTGGTTTCGGGGAGTACGAGCAGTACTTC. Full variable domain (missing parts from reference TRBV12-5 and TRBJ2-7): DARVTQTPRHKVTEMGQEVTMRCQPILGHNTVFWYRQTMMQGLELLAYFRNRAPLDDSGMPKDRFSAEMPDATLATLKIQPSEPRDSAVYFCASGFGEYEQYFGPGTRLTVT.

The V gene is TRBV30, the J gene TRBJ1-1; D gene uncertain. V was trimmed by 1 base and J by 2 bases, leaving 8 bases between them. Germline CDR1 reads GTSNPN; CDR2 reads SVGIG (reference sequence). The CDR3 has 13 amino acids. CDR3 protein: CAWSGQFNTEAFF. CDR3 sequence (DNA): TGTGCCTGGAGTGGGCAGTTCAACACTGAAGCTTTCTTT.

The chain combines TRBV7-2 with TRBJ1-4; possibly TRBD1 for D (5 bases). The CDR3 has 16 amino acids. V shed 5 bases and J shed 6 bases, with 19 bases lying between them. Germline values: CDR1 SGHTA, CDR2 FQGNSA. CDR3 sequence: CASSPKTRLGDEKLFF. CDR3 sequence (DNA): TGTGCCAGCAGCCCCAAAACTCGTCTAGGGGATGAAAAACTGTTTTTT.

This clone has more than one count but fewer than ten. The rearrangement links TRBV6-5 to TRBJ1-1; D is undetermined. The CDR3 has 15 residues. V gave up 2 bases and J gave up 1 base, with 11 bases separating them. Germline V lookup: CDR1 MNHEY, CDR2 SVGAGI. The CDR3 coding sequence is TGTGCCAGCAGTTACCCGGGTAGCCAGAACACTGAAGCTTTCTTT. This gives the protein CASSYPGSQNTEAFF.

The V call is TRBV7-9, the J call TRBJ1-6; maybe TRBD1 (6 bases). The CDR3 loop spans 14 amino acids. V lost 5 bases and J lost 10, with 15 bases in between. The germline CDR1 and CDR2 sequences are SEHNR and FQNEAQ (reference sequence). The CDR3 is CASSLTGGQSPLHF. The DNA of the CDR3 is TGTGCCAGCAGCCTGACGGGGGGGCAATCACCCCTCCACTTT.

This clone was counted only a few times. The chain couples TRBV5-1 to TRBJ2-3; no reliable D call. The CDR3 sequence is 13 residues long. With 0 bases removed from V and 2 bases from J, the gap between germline ends came to 4 bases. Germline lookup yields CDR1 SGHRS and CDR2 YFSETQ. CDR3 bases: TGCGCCAGCAGCTTGGTTCACACAGATACGCAGTATTTT. Its translation: CASSLVHTDTQYF.